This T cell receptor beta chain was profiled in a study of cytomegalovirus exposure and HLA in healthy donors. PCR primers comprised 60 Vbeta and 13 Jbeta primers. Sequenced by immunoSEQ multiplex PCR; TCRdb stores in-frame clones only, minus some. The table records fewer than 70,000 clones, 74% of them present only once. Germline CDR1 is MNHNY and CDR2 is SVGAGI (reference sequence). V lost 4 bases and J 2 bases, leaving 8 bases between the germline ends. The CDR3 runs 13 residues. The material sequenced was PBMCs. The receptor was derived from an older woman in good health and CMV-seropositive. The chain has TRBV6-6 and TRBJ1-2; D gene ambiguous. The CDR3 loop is CASSSTGNYGYTF. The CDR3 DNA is TGTGCCAGCAGTTCAACGGGGAACTATGGCTACACCTTC.